The rows below give T cell receptor beta chains drawn from one sample of a study of OX40 agonist ivuxolimab in advanced cancers. The assay was immunoSEQ multiplex PCR, and TCRdb's table has in-frame clones only and misses some. In the table there are about 40,000 clones, around 91% of which are singletons. The sequencing here drew on CD4+ or CD8+ T cells sorted from blood, taken in a trial of the OX40 agonist ivuxolimab. These receptors were taken from an adult with an advanced solid tumor such as melanoma, head and neck, liver or kidney cancer. Each CDR3 is given with its conserved first and last residue. Fields, in order: CDR3 DNA, CDR3 protein, J gene, D gene, V gene, CDR3 length, clone size. A D gene is named only where the DNA matches it firmly. The size of a clone is reported for some rows only, either as once, few or many, or as a class for expanded clones.

TGTGCCAGCAGCTCCCGGACAGGGATGGATGAGCAGTACTTC	CASSSRTGMDEQYF	TRBJ2-7	TRBD1	TRBV5-4	14	-
TGTGCCAGTAGCCTCGGCCCAAGACAGAAGCTGTTTTTT	CASSLGPRQKLFF	TRBJ2-2	-	TRBV19	13	-
TGTGCCAGCAGTGACAGTAACTATGGCTACACCTTC	CASSDSNYGYTF	TRBJ1-2	-	TRBV5-4	12	-
TGTGCCAGCAGTTACTCGGCAGGAACCCTCTACGAGCAGTACTTC	CASSYSAGTLYEQYF	TRBJ2-7	-	TRBV6-5	15	-
TGCGCCAGCAGCTTGAGTTCGGAGACCCAGTACTTC	CASSLSSETQYF	TRBJ2-5	-	TRBV5-1	12	-
TGTGCCAGCTCAATCCAGGGTGAAGCTTTCTTT	CASSIQGEAFF	TRBJ1-1	-	TRBV18	11	-
TGTGCCAGCAGTGACCAGGGGAACTATGGCTACACCTTC	CASSDQGNYGYTF	TRBJ1-2	-	TRBV2	13	-
TGTGCCAGCCAGCGGGAGGAAGGCTACGAGCAGTACTTC	CASQREEGYEQYF	TRBJ2-7	TRBD2	TRBV2	13	-
TGTGCCTGGAGCGGGCGGGAGACCCAGTACTTC	CAWSGRETQYF	TRBJ2-5	-	TRBV30	11	-
TGTGCCATCAGCTATGGGACAGGGGTTGGAAACACCATATATTTT	CAISYGTGVGNTIYF	TRBJ1-3	TRBD1	TRBV10-3	15	-
TGTGCTAGCAGCAGCGGACTAGTTCCTGGCGGGGAGCTGTTTTTT	CASSSGLVPGGELFF	TRBJ2-2	TRBD2	TRBV7-7	15	-
TGTGCCAGCAGCCAAGATCCACGGAGTGACTCCTACAATGAGCAGTTCTTC	CASSQDPRSDSYNEQFF	TRBJ2-1	-	TRBV4-2	17	-
TGTGCCAGCAGTTGGGACACCTTTGGCTACACCTTC	CASSWDTFGYTF	TRBJ1-2	-	TRBV2	12	-
TGTGCCAGCAGTCCCACGTCGGGGGGGGCTTACAATGAGCAGTTCTTC	CASSPTSGGAYNEQFF	TRBJ2-1	TRBD2	TRBV28	16	-
TGCGCCAGCAGCCTCGGCACGGGCTATGGCTACACCTTC	CASSLGTGYGYTF	TRBJ1-2	-	TRBV4-3	13	-
TGCGCCAGCAGCCCGTTTGGGACGTATGGCTACACCTTC	CASSPFGTYGYTF	TRBJ1-2	-	TRBV10-1	13	-
TGTGCCAGCAGTCGAAGCTCTGGGGCCAACGTCCTGACTTTC	CASSRSSGANVLTF	TRBJ2-6	-	TRBV5-4	14	-
TGTGCCAGCTCACCGGAGCGGGGGATGACCTACAATGAGCAGTTCTTC	CASSPERGMTYNEQFF	TRBJ2-1	TRBD2	TRBV18	16	-
TGTGCCAGCAGCCAGACTAGCGGGAGCTACAATGAGCAGTTCTTC	CASSQTSGSYNEQFF	TRBJ2-1	TRBD2	TRBV7-8	15	-
TGCGCCAGCAGCTTGGGACACAACATGAACACTGAAGCTTTCTTT	CASSLGHNMNTEAFF	TRBJ1-1	-	TRBV5-1	15	-
TGTGCCAGCACCCTTCTCCGGGGCTCTGGCTACACCTTC	CASTLLRGSGYTF	TRBJ1-2	-	TRBV6-1	13	-
TGTGCCAGCTCTCTGCGGGGGGATTCTTACGAGCAGTACTTC	CASSLRGDSYEQYF	TRBJ2-7	TRBD2	TRBV10-3	14	-
TGTGCCAGCAGTTTCCCTTCGGGCACCGGGGAGCTGTTTTTT	CASSFPSGTGELFF	TRBJ2-2	-	TRBV28	14	-
TGTGCCAGCTCACCACGGACAGCAAATGAAAAACTGTTTTTT	CASSPRTANEKLFF	TRBJ1-4	-	TRBV18	14	-
TGTGCCAGCAGTTTTGAGGGATATGGCTACACCTTC	CASSFEGYGYTF	TRBJ1-2	-	TRBV28	12	once
TGCGCCAGCAGAGACAGGGGGGGTCAGCCCCAGCATTTT	CASRDRGGQPQHF	TRBJ1-5	TRBD1	TRBV10-2	13	-
TGTGCCAGCAGCTTAGCGGTCCAGGGAGGAGAAGCTTTCTTT	CASSLAVQGGEAFF	TRBJ1-1	-	TRBV7-9	14	once
TGTGCCAGTAGCTCCGGGACAGGGGGTCCAGAAAAACTGTTTTTT	CASSSGTGGPEKLFF	TRBJ1-4	TRBD1	TRBV19	15	-
TGTGCCATCAGTGAGACAGGGAACACTGAAGCTTTCTTT	CAISETGNTEAFF	TRBJ1-1	-	TRBV10-3	13	-
TGTGCCAGCAGTCCATCCGGTTTCGCCGCCGGGGAGCTGTTTTTT	CASSPSGFAAGELFF	TRBJ2-2	-	TRBV28	15	-
TGCGCCAGCTGTGGACAGGGGGCTGGCACTGAAGCTTTCTTT	CASCGQGAGTEAFF	TRBJ1-1	TRBD1	TRBV5-1	14	-
TGTGCCAGCAGCAAAGCAAGGGACGTCAATCAGCCCCAGCATTTT	CASSKARDVNQPQHF	TRBJ1-5	-	TRBV21-1	15	-
TGTGCCAGCAGCGTAGATAGGCAGGGTGGAGAGACCCAGTACTTC	CASSVDRQGGETQYF	TRBJ2-5	-	TRBV9	15	-
TGTGCCAGCAGCCAGACTAGCGGAAACACAGATACGCAGTATTTT	CASSQTSGNTDTQYF	TRBJ2-3	TRBD2	TRBV5-4	15	-
TGTGCCAGCAGTTTAAGCCCGACCGGAACCGGGGAGCTGTTTTTT	CASSLSPTGTGELFF	TRBJ2-2	-	TRBV6-5	15	-
TGTGCCTGGACGGCAGGGGGCCCGGCTAACTATGGCTACACCTTC	CAWTAGGPANYGYTF	TRBJ1-2	TRBD1	TRBV30	15	-
TGTGCCAGCAGCTTAGGGGCTCTAGGCGGGGGGGGCTTCCCAGAGACCCAGTACTTC	CASSLGALGGGGFPETQYF	TRBJ2-5	TRBD2	TRBV11-2	19	-
TGTGCCAGCAGTTGGACTAGCGGGAGCTCCTACGAGCAGTACTTC	CASSWTSGSSYEQYF	TRBJ2-7	TRBD2	TRBV6-1	15	-
TGTGCCAGCAGCCCCAGCGGGAGGGTAGAGACCCAGTACTTC	CASSPSGRVETQYF	TRBJ2-5	TRBD2	TRBV7-6	14	-
TGTGCCAGCAGTTCAGGTGTCGGACAGGGGTTTGGCTACACCTTC	CASSSGVGQGFGYTF	TRBJ1-2	TRBD1	TRBV6-5	15	-
TGTGCCAGCAGCTTAGGGTTTAGCGGGGGTGAGGAGCAGTTCTTC	CASSLGFSGGEEQFF	TRBJ2-1	TRBD2	TRBV7-2	15	-
TGTGCCAGCGGAAGCGGGACAGTTAACAATGAGCAGTTCTTC	CASGSGTVNNEQFF	TRBJ2-1	-	TRBV5-4	14	-
TGTGCCAGCAGCTGGACGGGGTCAAATGAAAAACTGTTTTTT	CASSWTGSNEKLFF	TRBJ1-4	-	TRBV11-2	14	-
TGTGCCAGCAGCTTCGACAGGGACAGGGAGCAGTACTTC	CASSFDRDREQYF	TRBJ2-7	TRBD1	TRBV7-2	13	-